These 2 T cell receptor beta chains share one sample of origin, sequenced in a study of cytomegalovirus exposure and HLA in healthy donors. Amplification used 60 Vbeta primers and 13 Jbeta primers. Profiled with immunoSEQ multiplex PCR; TCRdb holds only in-frame clones, not every one. The profile covers 80,000 to 100,000 clones, with over 70% appearing a single time and 7.3% taken by the ten largest. The sequencing sample was made of PBMCs. These receptors were collected from a man between 50 and 59 years old in good health and CMV-seropositive.

The rearrangement links TRBV19 to TRBJ2-7; 10 bases align to TRBD2. V trimming: 6 bases; J trimming: 0 bases; junction bases outside the gene matches: 5. CDR1 and CDR2 from the germline V gene are LNHDA and SQIVND (reference sequence). This CDR3 contains 15 residues. The CDR3 protein is CASSSVAGGSYEQYF. The CDR3 DNA reads TGTGCCAGTAGCTCCGTAGCGGGGGGCTCCTACGAGCAGTACTTC.

The chain employs TRBV5-1 and TRBJ1-4, with a possible D match to TRBD1 (5 bases). Germline assignment: CDR1 SGHRS and CDR2 YFSETQ. V was clipped by 3 bases and J by 0 bases, with 9 bases between them. This CDR3 contains 15 residues. CDR3 loop: CASSSGLTTNEKLFF. CDR3 nucleotide sequence: TGCGCCAGCAGCTCAGGGTTAACAACTAATGAAAAACTGTTTTTT.